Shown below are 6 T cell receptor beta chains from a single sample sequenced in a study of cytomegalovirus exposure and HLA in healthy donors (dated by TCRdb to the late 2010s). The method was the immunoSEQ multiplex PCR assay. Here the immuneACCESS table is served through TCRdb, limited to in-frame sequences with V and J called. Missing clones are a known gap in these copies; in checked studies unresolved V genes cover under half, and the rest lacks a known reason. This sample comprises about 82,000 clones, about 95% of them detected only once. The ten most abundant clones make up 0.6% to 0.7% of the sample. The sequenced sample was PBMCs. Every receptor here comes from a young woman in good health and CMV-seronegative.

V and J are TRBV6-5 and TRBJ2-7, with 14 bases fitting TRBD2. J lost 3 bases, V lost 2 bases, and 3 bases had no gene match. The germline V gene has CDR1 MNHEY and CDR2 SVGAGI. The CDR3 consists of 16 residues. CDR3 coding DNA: TGTGCCAGCAGTTACGGACTAGCGGGGGGCCACTACGAGCAGTACTTC. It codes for CASSYGLAGGHYEQYF.

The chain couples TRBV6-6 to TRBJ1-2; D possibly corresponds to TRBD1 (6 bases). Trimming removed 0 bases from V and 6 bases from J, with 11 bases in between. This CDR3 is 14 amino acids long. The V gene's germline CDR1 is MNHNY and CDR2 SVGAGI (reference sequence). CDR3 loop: CASSYSERGNGYTF. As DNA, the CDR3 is TGTGCCAGCAGTTACTCGGAGAGGGGGAATGGCTACACCTTC.

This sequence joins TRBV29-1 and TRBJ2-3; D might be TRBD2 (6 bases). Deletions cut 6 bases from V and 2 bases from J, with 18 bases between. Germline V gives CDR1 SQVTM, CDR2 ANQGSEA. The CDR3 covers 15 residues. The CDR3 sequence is CSVGRLGAFTDTQYF. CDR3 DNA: TGCAGCGTGGGGCGACTAGGGGCATTCACAGATACGCAGTATTTT.

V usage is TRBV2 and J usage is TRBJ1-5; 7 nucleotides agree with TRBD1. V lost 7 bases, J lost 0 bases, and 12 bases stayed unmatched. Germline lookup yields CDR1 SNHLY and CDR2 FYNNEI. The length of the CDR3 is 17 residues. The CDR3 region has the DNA TGTGCCAGCAATAAACAGGGGCCGGGGGATAGCAATCAGCCCCAGCATTTT. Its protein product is CASNKQGPGDSNQPQHF.

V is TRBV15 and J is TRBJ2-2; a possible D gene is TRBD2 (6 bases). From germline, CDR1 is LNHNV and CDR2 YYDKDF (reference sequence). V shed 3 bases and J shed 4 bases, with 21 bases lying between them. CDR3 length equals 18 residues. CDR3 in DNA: TGTGCCACCAGCAGGACTCTTGAGATGGGACTGGGCACCGGGGAGCTGTTTTTT. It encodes CATSRTLEMGLGTGELFF.

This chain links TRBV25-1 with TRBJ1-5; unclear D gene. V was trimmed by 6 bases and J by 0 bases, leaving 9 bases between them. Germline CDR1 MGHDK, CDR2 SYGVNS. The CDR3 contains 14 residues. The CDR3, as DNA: TGTGCCAGCAGGGAAGCAGGTAGCAATCAGCCCCAGCATTTT. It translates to CASREAGSNQPQHF.